The sequence of this T cell receptor beta chain was determined in a study of blood T cell repertoires in COVID-19 (TCRdb year 2020). For the study in its entirety: The collaborator samples originated in the United States, Italy and Spain and spanned the acute and convalescent phases of COVID-19. Subjects who had been exposed to COVID-19, were actively infected with it, or had recovered from it provided the deeply sampled blood TCRbeta repertoires that made up the dataset. The sample metadata nearly always contained a de-identified subject ID, COVID-19 status, age in years and sex. Where HLA class I and class II types were available, the types were taken from metadata supplied by the sample provider, not from assay-based typing. The repertoires were released in a freely available public database meant as a resource for research on the immune response to SARS-CoV-2. The samples were drawn from the first 160 participants of the ongoing ImmuneRACE study and from 1,254 subjects provided by 6 global collaborators. The prospective study material was composed of cDNA or gDNA derived from T cells, B-cell-depleted T cells, or PBMCs.

Collaborating institutions collected whole blood in K2EDTA tubes following their own protocols. For TCRbeta analysis, collaborators shipped samples in one of three forms: frozen whole blood, isolated PBMCs, or DNA extracted from either of those sample types. Worth noting for this clone: Its antigen target is currently unknown. Nothing much larger sits one base from this clone, and base qualities are not available.

The research as a whole found: How much clinical and demographic metadata was included differed by source and by participant, and the metadata was provided uncurated.

Including the terminal cysteine and phenylalanine, the CDR3 comprises 13 residues. Only the CDR3 DNA is retained, 39 bases long and in frame from the first base. The germline V gene gives CDR1 as SNHLY and CDR2 as FYNNEI. Trimming costs V 8 bases and J 8 bases, and their ends lie 17 bases apart. TCRbeta CDR3 regions were amplified from genomic DNA using the immunoSEQ Assay, a bias-controlled multiplex PCR. As for the original processing: Nucleated cell counts per sample were estimated from amplification of reference gene primers within the assay. Sequence reads were collapsed and filtered to measure the absolute abundance of every unique TCRbeta CDR3 rearrangement. For each sample, productive Simpson clonality was calculated as the square root of Simpson's diversity index across productive rearrangements. TCRdb re-hosts the immuneACCESS table, in-frame sequences only. Its copies lack some clones; in the studies checked, an unresolved V gene accounts for under half of them, and the cause for the rest is not known. That table gives V, J and clone size, and the DNA gave D and trimming. The sample data list some 54,000 clones, and 80% to 85% of these were observed just once. Of the sample, under 2% is held by the ten largest clones.

Recombination joined TRBV2 with TRBJ2-3; a weak D assignment points to TRBD1 (6 bases agree). Sequencing was carried out using peripheral blood. The TCR originated in a woman aged 60-70 years with acute or convalescent COVID-19. The DNA sequence reads TGTGCCAGCGAGGACAGCACAAGTAGTACGCAGTATTTT. Its protein product is CASEDSTSSTQYF.